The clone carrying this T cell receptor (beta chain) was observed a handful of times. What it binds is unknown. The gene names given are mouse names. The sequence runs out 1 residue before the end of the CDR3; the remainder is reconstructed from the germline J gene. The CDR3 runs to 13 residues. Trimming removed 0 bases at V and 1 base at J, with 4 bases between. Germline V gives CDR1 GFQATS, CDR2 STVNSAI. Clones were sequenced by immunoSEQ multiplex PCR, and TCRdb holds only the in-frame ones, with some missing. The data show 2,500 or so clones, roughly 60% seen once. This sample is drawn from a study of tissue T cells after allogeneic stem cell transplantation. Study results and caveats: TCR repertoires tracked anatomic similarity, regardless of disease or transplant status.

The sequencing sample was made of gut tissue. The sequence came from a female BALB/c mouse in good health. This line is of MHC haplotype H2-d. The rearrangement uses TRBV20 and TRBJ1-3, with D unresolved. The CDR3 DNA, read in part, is TGTGGTGCTAGGGAAGGATCTGGAAATACGCTCTAT. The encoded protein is CGAREGSGNTLY. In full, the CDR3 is CGAREGSGNTLYF.